The 5 T cell receptor beta chains given below trace back to one sample, sequenced in a study of control samples from healthy donors and cancer patients. Assay used: immunoSEQ multiplex PCR; TCRdb lists only in-frame clones, some missing. The table records approximately 120,000 clones, roughly 84% of them present only once. Sequencing input: blood. The origin of the receptors is a middle-aged man in good health.

The chain joins TRBV2 to TRBJ1-4, with 7 bases aligning to TRBD1. Looked up from germline, CDR1 is SNHLY and CDR2 is FYNNEI. The length of the CDR3 is 13 residues. J lost 7 bases, V lost 9 bases, and 8 bases had no gene match. The CDR3 coding sequence is TGTGCCAGTTCCGGGACAGCACTTGAAAAACTGTTTTTT. It encodes CASSGTALEKLFF.

This clone was seen just once. The V call is TRBV27, the J call TRBJ2-1; D is possibly TRBD1 (6 bases). The CDR3 has 16 amino acids. Deletions cut 6 bases from V and 6 bases from J, with 21 bases between. Germline CDR1 reads MNHEY; CDR2 reads SMNVEV (reference sequence). CDR3 region: CASRALGAGDSNEQFF. The CDR3 DNA is TGTGCCAGCAGGGCGCTTGGGGCAGGGGATAGCAATGAGCAGTTCTTC.

V is TRBV2 and J is TRBJ2-6; 7 bases line up with TRBD1. The germline CDR1 and CDR2 sequences are SNHLY and FYNNEI. This CDR3 comprises 18 residues. With 5 bases clipped from V and 4 bases from J, the junction kept 14 bases outside the gene matches. This CDR3 is CASSLTRQGTAGANVLTF. As DNA, the CDR3 is TGTGCCAGCAGTCTGACCAGACAGGGAACTGCGGGGGCCAACGTCCTGACTTTC. The whole variable domain, remainder taken from reference TRBV2 and TRBJ2-6, is EPEVTQTPSHQVTQMGQEVILRCVPISNHLYFYWYRQILGQKVEFLVSFYNNEISEKSEIFDDQFSVERPDGSNFTLKIRSTKLEDSAMYFCASSLTRQGTAGANVLTFGAGSRLTVL.

V is TRBV3-1 (or the pseudogene TRBV3-2) and J is TRBJ2-3, with D unresolved. The CDR3 has 14 amino acids. The V and J ends lost 1 base and 4 bases respectively, with 9 bases between them. The V gene's germline CDR1 is LGHDT and CDR2 YNNKEL (reference sequence). CDR3 in DNA: TGTGCCAGCAGCCAAGCGCGGCGGCCAGATACGCAGTATTTT. The encoded protein is CASSQARRPDTQYF.

J is TRBJ1-1 and V is TRBV19, with unresolved D. The CDR3 totals 14 residues. Germline assignment: CDR1 LNHDA and CDR2 SQIVND (reference sequence). The V end lost 5 bases, the J end lost 0 bases, and 10 bases lay between the germline ends. The CDR3 nucleotides are TGTGCCAGTAGTCAGATCGGCATGAACACTGAAGCTTTCTTT. Its protein is CASSQIGMNTEAFF. Full variable domain (missing parts from reference TRBV19 and TRBJ1-1): DGGITQSPKYLFRKEGQNVTLSCEQNLNHDAMYWYRQDPGQGLRLIYYSQIVNDFQKGDIAEGYSVSREKKESFPLTVTSAQKNPTAFYLCASSQIGMNTEAFFGQGTRLTVV.